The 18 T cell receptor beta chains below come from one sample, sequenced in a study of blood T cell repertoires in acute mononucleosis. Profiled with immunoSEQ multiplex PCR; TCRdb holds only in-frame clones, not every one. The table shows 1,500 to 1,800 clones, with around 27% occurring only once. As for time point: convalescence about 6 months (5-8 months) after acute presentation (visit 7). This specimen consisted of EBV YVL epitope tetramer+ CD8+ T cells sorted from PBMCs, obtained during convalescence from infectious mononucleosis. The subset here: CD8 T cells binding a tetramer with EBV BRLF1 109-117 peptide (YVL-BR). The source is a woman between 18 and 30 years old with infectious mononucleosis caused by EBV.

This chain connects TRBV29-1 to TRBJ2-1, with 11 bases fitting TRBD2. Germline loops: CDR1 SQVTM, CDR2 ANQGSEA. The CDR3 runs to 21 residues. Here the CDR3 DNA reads TGCATCGTAGGAGTGACAGGGTCCGGGACTAGCGGTGCATACTCCTACAATGAGCAGTTCTTC. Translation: CIVGVTGSGTSGAYSYNEQFF.

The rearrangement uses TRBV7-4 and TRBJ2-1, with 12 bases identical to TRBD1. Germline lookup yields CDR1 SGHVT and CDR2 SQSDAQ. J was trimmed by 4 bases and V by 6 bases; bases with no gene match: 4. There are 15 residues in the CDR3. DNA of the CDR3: TGTGCCAGCAGGGGGACAGGGGGCCTATACAATGAGCAGTTCTTC. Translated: CASRGTGGLYNEQFF.

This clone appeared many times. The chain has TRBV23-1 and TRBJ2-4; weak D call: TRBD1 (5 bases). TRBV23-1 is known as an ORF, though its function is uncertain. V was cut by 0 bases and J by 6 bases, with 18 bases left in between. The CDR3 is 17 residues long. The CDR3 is CASSQSKVDGAVNIQYF. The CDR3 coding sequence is TGCGCCAGCAGTCAATCTAAGGTTGATGGGGCAGTAAACATTCAGTACTTC.

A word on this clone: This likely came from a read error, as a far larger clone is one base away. Here the CDR3 DNA reads TGCGCCTGCAGTGCCTCGGGGACAGGGGTAGGGGAGCAGTTCTTC. It translates to CACSASGTGVGEQFF. The chain has TRBV5-1 and TRBJ2-1, with 10 positions matching TRBD1. CDR3 size: 15 residues. Germline CDR1 SGHRS, CDR2 YFSETQ.

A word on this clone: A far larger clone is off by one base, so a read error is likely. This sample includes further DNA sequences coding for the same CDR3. This chain's CDR3 is CASSFRSPAAYEQYF. In DNA form, the CDR3 reads TGTGCCAGCAGTTTCCGTTCGCCAGCGGCCTACGAACAGTACTTC. This chain joins TRBV28 and TRBJ2-7, with D possibly being TRBD2 (5 bases). CDR3 length: 15 amino acids. Germline V gives CDR1 MDHEN, CDR2 SYDVKM.

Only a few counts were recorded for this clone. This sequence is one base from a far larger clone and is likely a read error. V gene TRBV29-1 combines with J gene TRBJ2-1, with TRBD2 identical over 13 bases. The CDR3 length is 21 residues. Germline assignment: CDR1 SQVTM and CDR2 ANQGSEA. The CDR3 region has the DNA TGCAGCGTAGGAGGGACAGGGTCCGGGACTAGCGGGGCATACTCCAACAATGAGCAGTTCTTC. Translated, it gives CSVGGTGSGTSGAYSNNEQFF.

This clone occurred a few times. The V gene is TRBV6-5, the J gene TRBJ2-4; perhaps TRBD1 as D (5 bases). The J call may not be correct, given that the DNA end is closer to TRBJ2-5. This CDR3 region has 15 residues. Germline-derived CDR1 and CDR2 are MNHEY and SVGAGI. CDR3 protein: CASSGLRGSGETQYF. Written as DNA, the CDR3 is TGTGCCAGCAGCGGCTTAAGGGGCAGTGGAGAGACCCAGTACTTC.

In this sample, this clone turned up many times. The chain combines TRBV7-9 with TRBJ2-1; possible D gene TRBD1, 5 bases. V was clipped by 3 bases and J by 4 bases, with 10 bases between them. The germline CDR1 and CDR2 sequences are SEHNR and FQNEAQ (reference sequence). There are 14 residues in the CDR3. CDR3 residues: CASSFDPGYNEQFF. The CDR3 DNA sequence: TGTGCCAGCAGCTTCGACCCAGGGTACAATGAGCAGTTCTTC.

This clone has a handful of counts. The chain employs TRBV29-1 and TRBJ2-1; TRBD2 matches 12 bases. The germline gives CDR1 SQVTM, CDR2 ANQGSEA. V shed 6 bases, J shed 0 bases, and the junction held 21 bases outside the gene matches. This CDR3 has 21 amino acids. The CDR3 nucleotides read TGCAGCGTAGTAGGGACAGGGTCCGGGACTAGCGGGTCATTCTCCTACAATGAGCAGTTCTTC. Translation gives CSVVGTGSGTSGSFSYNEQFF.

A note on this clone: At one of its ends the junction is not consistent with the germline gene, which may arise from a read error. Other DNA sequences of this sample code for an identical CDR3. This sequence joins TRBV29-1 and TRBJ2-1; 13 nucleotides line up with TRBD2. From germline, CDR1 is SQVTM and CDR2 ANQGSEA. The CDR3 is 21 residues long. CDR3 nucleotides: TGTAGAGTAGGAGGGACAGGGTCCGGGACTAGCGGGGCATACTCCTACAATGAGCAGTTCTTC. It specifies CRVGGTGSGTSGAYSYNEQFF.

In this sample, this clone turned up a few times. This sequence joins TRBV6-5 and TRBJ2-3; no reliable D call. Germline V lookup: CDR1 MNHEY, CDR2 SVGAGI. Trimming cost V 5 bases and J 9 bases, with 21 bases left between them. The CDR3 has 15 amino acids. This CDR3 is CASSALIGSASTQYF. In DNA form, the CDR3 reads TGTGCCAGCAGTGCCCTAATTGGGTCTGCGTCGACGCAGTATTTT.

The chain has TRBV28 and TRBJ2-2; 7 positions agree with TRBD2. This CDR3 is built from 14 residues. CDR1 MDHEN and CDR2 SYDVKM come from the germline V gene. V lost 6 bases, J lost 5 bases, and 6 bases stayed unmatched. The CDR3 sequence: CASSRWGGTGELFF. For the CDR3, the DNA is TGTGCCAGCAGCCGCTGGGGAGGGACCGGGGAGCTGTTTTTT.

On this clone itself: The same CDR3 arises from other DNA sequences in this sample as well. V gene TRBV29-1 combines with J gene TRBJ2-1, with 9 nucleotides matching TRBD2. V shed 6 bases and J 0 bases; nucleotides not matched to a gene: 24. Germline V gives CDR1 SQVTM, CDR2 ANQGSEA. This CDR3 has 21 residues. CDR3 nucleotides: TGCAGCGTAGGCGGTACCGGGTCCGGGGCTAGCGGGGCATACTCCTACAATGAGCAGTTCTTC. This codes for CSVGGTGSGASGAYSYNEQFF.

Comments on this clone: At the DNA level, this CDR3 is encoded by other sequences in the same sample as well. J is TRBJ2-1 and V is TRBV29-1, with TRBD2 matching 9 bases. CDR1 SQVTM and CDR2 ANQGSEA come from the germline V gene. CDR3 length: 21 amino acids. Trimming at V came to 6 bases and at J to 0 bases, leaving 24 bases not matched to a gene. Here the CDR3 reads CSVGGTGAGASGAYSYNEQFF. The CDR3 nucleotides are TGCAGCGTAGGTGGGACCGGGGCCGGGGCTAGCGGGGCATACTCCTACAATGAGCAGTTCTTC.

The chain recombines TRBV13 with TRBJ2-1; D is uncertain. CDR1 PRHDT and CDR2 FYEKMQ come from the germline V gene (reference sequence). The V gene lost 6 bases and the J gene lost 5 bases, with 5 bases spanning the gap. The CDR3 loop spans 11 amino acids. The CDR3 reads CASSAHNEQFF. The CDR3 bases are TGTGCCAGCAGTGCCCACAATGAGCAGTTCTTC.

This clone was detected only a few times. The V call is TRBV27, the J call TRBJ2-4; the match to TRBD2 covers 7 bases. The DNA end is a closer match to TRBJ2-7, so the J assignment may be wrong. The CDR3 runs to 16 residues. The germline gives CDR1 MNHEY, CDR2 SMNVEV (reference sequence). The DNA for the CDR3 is TGTGCCAGCAGTTTATCGATCCGGGAGGCTCTCTACGAGCAGTACTTC. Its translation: CASSLSIREALYEQYF.

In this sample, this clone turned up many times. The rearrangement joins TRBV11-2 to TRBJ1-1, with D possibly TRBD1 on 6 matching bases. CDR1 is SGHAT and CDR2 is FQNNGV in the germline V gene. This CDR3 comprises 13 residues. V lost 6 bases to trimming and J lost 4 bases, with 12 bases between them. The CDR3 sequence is CASRQQGSTEAFF. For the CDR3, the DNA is TGTGCCAGCAGGCAACAGGGATCCACTGAAGCTTTCTTT.

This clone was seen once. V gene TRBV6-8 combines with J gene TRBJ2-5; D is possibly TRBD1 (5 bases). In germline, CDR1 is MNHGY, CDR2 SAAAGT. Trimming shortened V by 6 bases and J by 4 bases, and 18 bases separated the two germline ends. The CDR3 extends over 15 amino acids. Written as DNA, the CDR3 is TGTGCCAGCAGCGGCTTAAGGGGCAGTGGAGAGACCCAGTACTTC. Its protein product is CASSGLRGSGETQYF.